Below are 7 T cell receptor beta chains sequenced from a single sample in a study of blood T cell repertoires in COVID-19. Repertoires were generated with immunoSEQ multiplex PCR, while TCRdb's copy carries only in-frame clones and drops some. The sample consists of about 480,000 clones, roughly 90% of them appearing once. The sample comprised PBMCs or T cells enriched from blood (not recorded which). The receptors shown here come from a woman in her thirties or forties who had recovered from COVID-19.

In its sample, this clone was seen once. This chain links TRBV12-3 or TRBV12-4 with TRBJ2-1, with 9 nucleotides matching TRBD1. Trimming cost V 5 bases and J 10 bases; bases outside gene matches: 6. The CDR3 totals 13 residues. The CDR3 loop is CASSRDRVYEQFF. CDR3 coding DNA: TGTGCCAGCAGTCGGGACAGGGTGTACGAGCAGTTCTTC.

V and J are TRBV7-9 and TRBJ1-3; D possibly corresponds to TRBD1 (6 bases). This CDR3 region has 16 residues. CDR1 is SEHNR, CDR2 FQNEAQ, per germline (reference sequence). The V end was cut by 2 bases, the J end by 2 bases, with 13 bases between. The chain's CDR3 is CASSLIWGRTGNTIYF. CDR3 nucleotides: TGTGCCAGCAGCTTAATCTGGGGGCGAACTGGAAACACCATATATTTT.

The rearrangement joins TRBV21-1 to TRBJ2-4; the table's D call, TRBD2, has no DNA check behind it. TRBV21-1 is listed as a pseudogene. The CDR3 is made up of 18 amino acids. The CDR3 region is CASSKVESLTLSENIQYF. CDR3 sequence (DNA): TGTGCCAGCAGCAAAGTGGAGAGCTTAACCCTTTCCGAAAACATTCAGTACTTC.

This sequence joins TRBV6-5 and TRBJ1-1; unclear D gene. This CDR3 region has 15 residues. CDR1 and CDR2 (germline): MNHEY, SVGAGI. Trimming removed 6 bases from V and 8 bases from J, with 22 bases in between. The CDR3 reads CASSRGNVGVGEAFF. DNA of the CDR3: TGTGCCAGCAGCCGCGGTAACGTGGGAGTCGGAGAAGCTTTCTTT.

The gene calls are TRBV7-9 and TRBJ2-2; possibly TRBD2 for D (5 bases). V lost 4 bases and J lost 7, with 7 bases in between. Per germline, CDR1 SEHNR and CDR2 FQNEAQ (reference sequence). This CDR3 comprises 12 residues. The CDR3 loop is CASSSRVGELFF. CDR3 in DNA: TGTGCCAGCAGCTCGAGGGTCGGGGAGCTGTTTTTT.

The chain has TRBV24-1 and TRBJ2-1; TRBD2 matches 8 bases. The CDR3 runs to 19 residues. V trimming: 4 bases; J trimming: 3 bases; junction bases outside the gene matches: 16. CDR1 and CDR2 (germline): KGHDR, SFDVKD. The CDR3 here is CATSDQSSPGLEVYNEQFF. Here the CDR3 DNA reads TGTGCCACCAGTGACCAGTCTTCTCCGGGACTAGAAGTCTACAATGAGCAGTTCTTC.

The chain carries TRBV29-1 and TRBJ2-7; 8 bases fit TRBD1. There are 14 residues in the CDR3. CDR1 is SQVTM, CDR2 ANQGSEA, per germline. After removal of 0 bases from V and 3 bases from J, the junction contained 4 bases not matched to a gene. This chain's CDR3 is CSVEDRGRIYEQYF. The CDR3 DNA sequence: TGCAGCGTTGAAGACAGGGGGCGTATCTACGAGCAGTACTTC.